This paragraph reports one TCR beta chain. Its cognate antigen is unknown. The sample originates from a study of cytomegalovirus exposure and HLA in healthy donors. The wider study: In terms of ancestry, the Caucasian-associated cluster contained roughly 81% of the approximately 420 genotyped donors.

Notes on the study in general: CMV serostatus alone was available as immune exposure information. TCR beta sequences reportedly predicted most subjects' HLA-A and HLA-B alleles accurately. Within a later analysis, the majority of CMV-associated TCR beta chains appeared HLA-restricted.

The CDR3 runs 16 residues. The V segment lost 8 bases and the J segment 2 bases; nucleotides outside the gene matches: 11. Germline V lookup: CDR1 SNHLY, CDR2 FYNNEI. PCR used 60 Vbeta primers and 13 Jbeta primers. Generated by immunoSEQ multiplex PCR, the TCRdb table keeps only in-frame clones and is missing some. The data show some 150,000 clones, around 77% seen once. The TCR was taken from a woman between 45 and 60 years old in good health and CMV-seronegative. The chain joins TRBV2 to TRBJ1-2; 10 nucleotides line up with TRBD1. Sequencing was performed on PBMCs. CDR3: CASLRDRGTSNYGYTF. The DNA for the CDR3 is TGTGCCAGCCTACGGGACAGGGGAACCTCCAACTATGGCTACACCTTC.